This passage covers 2 T cell receptor beta chains from one sample sequenced in a study of cytomegalovirus exposure and HLA in healthy donors. Primers included in the PCR were 60 Vbeta and 13 Jbeta primers. Profiling relied on immunoSEQ multiplex PCR, and the TCRdb table lists in-frame clones only, not all of them. The repertoire holds 90,000 or so clones, with 65% to 80% as singletons. The sample comprised PBMCs. Receptor source: a man younger than 45 in good health and CMV-seropositive.

J is TRBJ2-3 and V is TRBV6-1; 9 bases are shared with TRBD2. This CDR3 is built from 15 residues. CDR1 and CDR2 from the germline V gene are MNHNS and SASEGT. Trimming took 10 bases from V and 5 from J; bases not matched to a gene: 13. The CDR3: CATQPGLAGRDTQYF. CDR3 coding DNA: TGTGCCACACAACCGGGACTAGCAGGAAGAGATACGCAGTATTTT.

This sequence joins TRBV28 and TRBJ2-5, with 8 bases identical to TRBD2. Germline V CDR1 and CDR2: MDHEN, SYDVKM. CDR3 length: 15 residues. V was pared by 6 bases and J by 4 bases, with 10 bases of the junction left unmatched. The CDR3 DNA follows: TGTGCCAGCAGGATCGGGACGGGGGGGAGAGAGACCCAGTACTTC. Translated, it gives CASRIGTGGRETQYF.